This T cell receptor (beta chain) derives from a study of response to subunit inactivated influenza vaccine. Regarding the study as a whole: Seasonal influenza vaccination, on each occasion, was suggested by the authors to recruit few new T cells.

This clonotype was found a few times. As yet, its antigen is unknown. Looked up from germline, CDR1 is MGHDK and CDR2 is SYGVNS. This CDR3 comprises 13 residues. Trimming removed 10 bases from V and 3 bases from J; junction bases left unmatched: 4. TCRdb re-called the RT-PCR reads through MiXCR, storing one row per CDR3 protein. The sample has about 700,000 distinct CDR3 sequences, approximately 15% seen once; the top ten hold approximately 7%. The sequence derives from a man aged 45-65 years who received an inactivated influenza vaccine. The sequences come from PBMCs from blood, collected 14 days before vaccination. The chain joins TRBV25-1 to TRBJ2-7; TRBD1 aligns across 12 bases. In DNA form, the CDR3 reads TGTGCCACCAGGGACAGGGGGCACTACGAGCAGTACTTC. Amino acid sequence: CATRDRGHYEQYF.